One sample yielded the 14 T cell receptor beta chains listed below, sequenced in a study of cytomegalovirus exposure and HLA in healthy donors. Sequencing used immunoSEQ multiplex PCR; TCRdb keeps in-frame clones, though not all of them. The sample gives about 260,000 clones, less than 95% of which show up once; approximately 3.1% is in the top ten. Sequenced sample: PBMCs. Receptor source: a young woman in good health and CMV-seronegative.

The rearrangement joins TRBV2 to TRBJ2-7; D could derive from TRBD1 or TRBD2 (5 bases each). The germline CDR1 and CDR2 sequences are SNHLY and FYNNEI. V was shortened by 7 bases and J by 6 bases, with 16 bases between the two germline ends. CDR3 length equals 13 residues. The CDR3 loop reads CASTGVGELEQYF. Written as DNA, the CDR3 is TGTGCCAGCACCGGAGTGGGGGAGCTCGAGCAGTACTTC. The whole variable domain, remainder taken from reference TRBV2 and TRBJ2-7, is EPEVTQTPSHQVTQMGQEVILRCVPISNHLYFYWYRQILGQKVEFLVSFYNNEISEKSEIFDDQFSVERPDGSNFTLKIRSTKLEDSAMYFCASTGVGELEQYFGPGTRLTVT.

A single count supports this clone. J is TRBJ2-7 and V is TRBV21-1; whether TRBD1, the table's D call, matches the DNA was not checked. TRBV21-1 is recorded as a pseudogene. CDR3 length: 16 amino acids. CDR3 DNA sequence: TGTGCCAGCAGCGACGGATTGGGACAGGAGATAAACGAGCAGTACTTC. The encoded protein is CASSDGLGQEINEQYF.

CDR3 bases: TGTGCCATCCGCGGGAGTCTCCCCTACGAGCAGTACTTC. Its translation: CAIRGSLPYEQYF. V is TRBV28 and J is TRBJ2-7; 7 bases align to TRBD2. The ends lost 10 bases at V and 2 bases at J; junction bases unmatched: 8. CDR3 length: 13 amino acids. From germline, CDR1 is MDHEN and CDR2 SYDVKM.

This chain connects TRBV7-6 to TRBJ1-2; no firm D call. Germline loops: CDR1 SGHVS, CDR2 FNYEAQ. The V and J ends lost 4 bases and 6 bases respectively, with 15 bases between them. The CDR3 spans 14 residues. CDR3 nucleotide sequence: TGTGCCAGCAGCTCCCAGATGATCCACGATGGCTACACCTTC. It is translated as CASSSQMIHDGYTF.

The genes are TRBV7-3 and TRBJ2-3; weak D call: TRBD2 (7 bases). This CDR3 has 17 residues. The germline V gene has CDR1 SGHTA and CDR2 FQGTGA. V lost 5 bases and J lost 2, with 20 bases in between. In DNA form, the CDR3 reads TGTGCCAGCAGCCCCCAGGGGCGGGGGACTACCACAGATACGCAGTATTTT. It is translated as CASSPQGRGTTTDTQYF.

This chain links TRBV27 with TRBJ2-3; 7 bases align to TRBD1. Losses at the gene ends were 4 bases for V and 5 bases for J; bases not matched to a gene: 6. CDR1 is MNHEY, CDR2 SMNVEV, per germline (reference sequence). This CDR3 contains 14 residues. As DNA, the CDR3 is TGTGCCAGCAGTTCGGGACAGTACGAAGATACGCAGTATTTT. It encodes CASSSGQYEDTQYF.

The CDR3 sequence: CATSRGTRPQETQYF. CDR3 nucleotide sequence: TGTGCCACCAGCAGAGGGACCCGCCCGCAAGAGACCCAGTACTTC. The chain combines TRBV15 with TRBJ2-5; no clear D gene. The V gene's germline CDR1 is LNHNV and CDR2 YYDKDF (reference sequence). The V end was cut by 1 base, the J end by 2 bases, with 11 bases between. The CDR3 totals 15 residues.

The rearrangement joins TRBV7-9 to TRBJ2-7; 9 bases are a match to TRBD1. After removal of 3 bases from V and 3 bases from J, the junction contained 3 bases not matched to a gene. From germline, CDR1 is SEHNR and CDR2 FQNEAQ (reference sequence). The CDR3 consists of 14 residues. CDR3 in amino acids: CASSFTGQGYEQYF. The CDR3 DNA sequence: TGTGCCAGCAGCTTCACGGGACAGGGCTACGAGCAGTACTTC.

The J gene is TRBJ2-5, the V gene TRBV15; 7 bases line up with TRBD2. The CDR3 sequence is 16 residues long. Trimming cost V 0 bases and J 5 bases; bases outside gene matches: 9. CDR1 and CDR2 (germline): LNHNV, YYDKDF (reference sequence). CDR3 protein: CATSRDVRRGVETQYF. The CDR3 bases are TGTGCCACCAGCAGAGATGTCCGCCGGGGGGTGGAGACCCAGTACTTC.

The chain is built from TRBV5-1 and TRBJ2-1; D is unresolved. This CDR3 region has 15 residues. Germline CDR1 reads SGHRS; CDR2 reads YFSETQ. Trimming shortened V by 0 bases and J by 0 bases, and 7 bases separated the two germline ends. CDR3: CASSLAEGSYNEQFF. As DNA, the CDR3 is TGCGCCAGCAGCTTGGCGGAAGGCTCCTACAATGAGCAGTTCTTC. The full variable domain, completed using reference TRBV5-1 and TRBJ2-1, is KAGVTQTPRYLIKTRGQQVTLSCSPISGHRSVSWYQQTPGQGLQFLFEYFSETQRNKGNFPGRFSGRQFSNSRSEMNVSTLELGDSALYLCASSLAEGSYNEQFFGPGTRLTVL.

CDR3 region: CASSPRTREGNEQFF. The CDR3 DNA sequence: TGTGCCAGCTCACCACGGACTAGAGAGGGCAATGAGCAGTTCTTC. The gene calls are TRBV18 and TRBJ2-1; 7 bases agree with TRBD2. The length of the CDR3 is 15 residues. Trimming took 1 base from V and 6 from J; bases not matched to a gene: 6. The V gene's germline CDR1 is KGHSH and CDR2 LQKENI.

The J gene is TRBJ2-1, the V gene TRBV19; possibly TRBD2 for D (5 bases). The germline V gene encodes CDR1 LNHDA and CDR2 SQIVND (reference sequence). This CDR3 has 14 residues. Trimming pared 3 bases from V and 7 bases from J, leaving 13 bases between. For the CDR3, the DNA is TGTGCCAGTAGTATCTCCAGCGGTATTAATGAGCAGTTCTTC. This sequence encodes CASSISSGINEQFF.

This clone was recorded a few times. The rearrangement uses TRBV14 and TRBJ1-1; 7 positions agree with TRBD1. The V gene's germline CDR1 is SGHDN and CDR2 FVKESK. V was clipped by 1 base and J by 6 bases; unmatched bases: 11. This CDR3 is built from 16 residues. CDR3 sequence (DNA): TGTGCCAGCAGCCAAGCTAGCCCAGACAGGGACCCTGAAGCTTTCTTT. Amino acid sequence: CASSQASPDRDPEAFF.

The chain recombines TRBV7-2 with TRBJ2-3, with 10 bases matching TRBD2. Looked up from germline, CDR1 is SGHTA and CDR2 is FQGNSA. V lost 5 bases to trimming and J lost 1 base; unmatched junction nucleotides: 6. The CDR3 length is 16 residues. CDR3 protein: CASSPWTSGGTDTQYF. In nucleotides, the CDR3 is TGTGCCAGCAGCCCATGGACTAGCGGAGGCACAGATACGCAGTATTTT.